These 25 T cell receptor beta chains came from one sample sequenced in a study of cytomegalovirus exposure and HLA in healthy donors. Amplification used 60 Vbeta primers and 13 Jbeta primers. Profiled with immunoSEQ multiplex PCR; TCRdb holds only in-frame clones, not every one. The sample has about 120,000 clones, approximately 84% seen once; the top ten hold around 4%. The sample taken for sequencing was PBMCs. The receptors come from a man between 18 and 35 years old in good health and CMV-seropositive.

This clone was recorded a few times. The chain combines TRBV7-9 with TRBJ1-1; D gene ambiguous. CDR1 SEHNR and CDR2 FQNEAQ come from the germline V gene (reference sequence). V was trimmed by 4 bases and J by 1 base, leaving 10 bases between them. This CDR3 is built from 14 residues. CDR3 coding DNA: TGTGCCAGCAGCTCTCGAGAGGGGAACACTGAAGCTTTCTTT. Translating gives CASSSREGNTEAFF.

This clone turned up a few times. The chain couples TRBV10-1 to TRBJ1-1; D is ambiguous. V lost 7 bases to trimming and J lost 2 bases, with 11 bases between them. The CDR3 has 13 amino acids. The V gene's germline CDR1 is WNHNN and CDR2 SYGVQD (reference sequence). The CDR3 protein is CASKATANTEAFF. The CDR3 DNA reads TGCGCCAGCAAAGCCACAGCAAACACTGAAGCTTTCTTT.

The chain combines TRBV5-1 with TRBJ2-1; 7 nucleotides line up with TRBD1. Trimming cost V 4 bases and J 8 bases; bases outside gene matches: 9. The germline V gene has CDR1 SGHRS and CDR2 YFSETQ. This CDR3 spans 14 amino acids. Here the CDR3 reads CASSRIRGRDEQFF. The CDR3 DNA is TGCGCCAGCAGCCGAATAAGGGGGCGGGATGAGCAGTTCTTC.

The gene calls are TRBV2 and TRBJ2-7; no clear D gene. With 2 bases removed from V and 5 bases from J, the gap between germline ends came to 4 bases. The germline CDR1 and CDR2 sequences are SNHLY and FYNNEI. The CDR3 length is 11 residues. CDR3 in DNA: TGTGCCAGCAGTGAATGGCACGAGCAGTACTTC. Translated: CASSEWHEQYF. The variable domain in full, with the rest retrieved from reference TRBV2 and TRBJ2-7, is EPEVTQTPSHQVTQMGQEVILRCVPISNHLYFYWYRQILGQKVEFLVSFYNNEISEKSEIFDDQFSVERPDGSNFTLKIRSTKLEDSAMYFCASSEWHEQYFGPGTRLTVT.

In this sample, this clone turned up a few times. The V call is TRBV11-3, the J call TRBJ1-2; possible D gene TRBD1, 6 bases. Germline values: CDR1 SGHNT, CDR2 YENEEA. There are 13 residues in the CDR3. Trimming stripped 4 bases from V and 7 bases from J, with 13 bases between. CDR3 residues: CASSYQGGGGYTF. CDR3 nucleotides: TGTGCCAGCAGCTACCAGGGAGGGGGTGGCTACACCTTC.

The sample holds many counts of this clone. This same CDR3 is encoded by further DNA sequences in the sample. The chain carries TRBV25-1 and TRBJ2-7, with no clear D. This CDR3 contains 12 residues. Trimming left V 3 bases short and J 4 bases short, with 7 bases between. CDR1 and CDR2 (germline): MGHDK, SYGVNS. CDR3 nucleotides: TGTGCCAGCAGTGAGACTGGATACGAGCAGTACTTC. This gives the protein CASSETGYEQYF.

The CDR3 sequence is CASSFMFLQNEKLFF. As DNA, the CDR3 is TGTGCCAGCAGCTTCATGTTCTTACAGAATGAAAAACTGTTTTTT. The rearrangement links TRBV5-8 to TRBJ1-4; no reliable D call. V was shortened by 2 bases and J by 5 bases, with 13 bases between the two germline ends. The CDR3 contains 15 residues. Germline loops: CDR1 SGHTS, CDR2 YDEGEE. The complete variable domain, with remaining parts taken from reference TRBV5-8 and TRBJ1-4, reads EAGVTQSPTHLIKTRGQQATLRCSPISGHTSVYWYQQALGLGLQFLLWYDEGEERNRGNFPPRFSGRQFPNYSSELNVNALELEDSALYLCASSFMFLQNEKLFFGSGTQLSVL.

This chain uses TRBV30 with TRBJ1-1; TRBD1 is a possible D gene (5 bases). V lost 0 bases and J 2 bases, leaving 10 bases between the germline ends. Germline-derived CDR1 and CDR2 are GTSNPN and SVGIG (reference sequence). The CDR3 loop spans 14 amino acids. CDR3 sequence (DNA): TGTGCCTGGAGTGTAAGGAGGGGAAACACTGAAGCTTTCTTT. This sequence encodes CAWSVRRGNTEAFF.

This clone was counted only a few times. The chain is built from TRBV5-6 and TRBJ1-1; 7 nucleotides agree with TRBD1. The germline CDR1 and CDR2 sequences are SGHDT and YYEEEE. CDR3 length equals 17 residues. Losses at the gene ends were 6 bases for V and 1 base for J; bases not matched to a gene: 15. The CDR3 bases are TGTGCCAGCACCTTAGACAGGGTACCTCTCCGGAACACTGAAGCTTTCTTT. Protein: CASTLDRVPLRNTEAFF.

This CDR3 is CASSYSGRDSVYGYTF. The CDR3 DNA follows: TGTGCCAGCAGTTACTCGGGCAGGGACAGTGTCTATGGCTACACCTTC. The chain carries TRBV6-5 and TRBJ1-2, with TRBD1 identical over 7 bases. CDR1 MNHEY and CDR2 SVGAGI come from the germline V gene. After removal of 0 bases from V and 4 bases from J, the junction contained 8 bases not matched to a gene. The length of the CDR3 is 16 residues.

V is TRBV4-3 and J is TRBJ1-4; 7 bases match TRBD1. This CDR3 region has 16 residues. The V and J ends lost 2 bases and 6 bases, in that order; junction bases with no gene match: 9. Germline-derived CDR1 and CDR2 are LGHNA and YSLEER. The CDR3 DNA reads TGCGCCAGCAGCCAAACGCAGTTGAGGGGGCATGAAAAACTGTTTTTT. Protein product: CASSQTQLRGHEKLFF.

The chain couples TRBV12-5 to TRBJ1-4; D uncertain. The CDR3 has 14 amino acids. CDR1 and CDR2 from the germline V gene are LGHNT and FRNRAP. The V gene lost 7 bases and the J gene lost 0 bases, with 9 bases spanning the gap. CDR3 DNA: TGTGCTAGTGCCGTTTATACAACTAATGAAAAACTGTTTTTT. Translation: CASAVYTTNEKLFF.

The chain links TRBV7-2 to TRBJ2-1; 7 bases agree with TRBD2. This CDR3 has 13 residues. In germline, CDR1 is SGHTA, CDR2 FQGNSA. The ends lost 2 bases at V and 10 bases at J; junction bases unmatched: 5. The CDR3 is CASSLIGEGEQFF. CDR3 bases: TGTGCCAGCAGCTTAATTGGGGAGGGCGAGCAGTTCTTC.

The chain uses TRBV21-1 and TRBJ1-5; the table's D call, TRBD1, has no DNA check behind it. TRBV21-1 is labeled a pseudogene. This CDR3 region has 13 residues. This chain's CDR3 is CASSMVGRQPQHF. The CDR3 coding sequence is TGTGCCAGCAGCATGGTTGGGCGACAGCCCCAGCATTTT.

The chain is built from TRBV2 and TRBJ1-2; 7 bases line up with TRBD1. V was clipped by 5 bases and J by 6 bases; unmatched bases: 12. The V gene's germline CDR1 is SNHLY and CDR2 FYNNEI. The CDR3 totals 15 residues. CDR3 bases: TGTGCCAGCAGTAGATCTCCGACAGGGTATAATGGCTACACCTTC. As protein: CASSRSPTGYNGYTF.

The V call is TRBV6-5, the J call TRBJ1-5; 7 nucleotides agree with TRBD1. The germline CDR1 and CDR2 sequences are MNHEY and SVGAGI. Trimming cost V 6 bases and J 9 bases; bases outside gene matches: 14. The CDR3 consists of 15 residues. The CDR3 reads CASSPRQGPSTPQHF. DNA of the CDR3: TGTGCCAGCAGCCCCCGACAGGGACCCAGCACGCCCCAGCATTTT.

This sequence joins TRBV4-3 and TRBJ1-1; 7 bases agree with TRBD1. The CDR3 loop spans 14 amino acids. The V gene's germline CDR1 is LGHNA and CDR2 YSLEER. Germline trimming cut 6 bases from V and 3 bases from J; bases unmatched to any gene: 7. CDR3 DNA: TGCGCCAGCAGTCCAGGGACAGAACACACTGAAGCTTTCTTT. Its translation: CASSPGTEHTEAFF.

The rearrangement joins TRBV5-1 to TRBJ2-7, with 10 bases identical to TRBD1. The CDR3 runs to 16 residues. After removal of 4 bases from V and 3 bases from J, the junction contained 10 bases not matched to a gene. CDR1 is SGHRS and CDR2 is YFSETQ in the germline V gene. The CDR3: CASSRSPGQGSYEQYF. The CDR3, as DNA: TGCGCCAGCAGCCGAAGTCCGGGACAGGGGAGCTACGAGCAGTACTTC.

The genes are TRBV11-2 and TRBJ2-3; 15 nucleotides line up with TRBD2. V was pared by 4 bases and J by 5 bases, with 10 bases of the junction left unmatched. The CDR3 is 18 residues long. From germline, CDR1 is SGHAT and CDR2 FQNNGV. The CDR3 region has the DNA TGTGCCAGCAGCTCTTACTTGGGACTAGCGGGGGGCGGAGATACGCAGTATTTT. Translating it yields CASSSYLGLAGGGDTQYF.

The V gene is TRBV11-2, the J gene TRBJ2-3, with D maybe TRBD1 (5 bases). Germline lookup yields CDR1 SGHAT and CDR2 FQNNGV. CDR3 length: 15 residues. Trimming took 1 base from V and 4 from J, leaving 12 bases between them. CDR3 in DNA: TGTGCCAGCAGCTTAGGGACACGAGGTGCAGATACGCAGTATTTT. This sequence encodes CASSLGTRGADTQYF.

This chain uses TRBV10-2 with TRBJ1-1, with D uncertain. CDR3 length: 16 residues. V gave up 5 bases and J gave up 3 bases, with 19 bases separating them. The germline V gene encodes CDR1 WSHSY and CDR2 SAAADI. CDR3 in amino acids: CASSKIPQRADTEAFF. The CDR3 bases are TGCGCCAGCAGTAAAATTCCTCAGAGGGCTGACACTGAAGCTTTCTTT.

This sequence joins TRBV6-6 and TRBJ1-1; the D gene is possibly TRBD1 (5 bases). V lost 2 bases, J lost 7 bases, and 8 bases lay in between. The CDR3 is made up of 12 amino acids. Per germline, CDR1 MNHNY and CDR2 SVGAGI (reference sequence). CDR3 bases: TGTGCCAGCAGTTACGGGGCAGGTGAAGCTTTCTTT. Its protein is CASSYGAGEAFF.

The V gene is TRBV4-1, the J gene TRBJ2-1; D gene uncertain. V lost 4 bases to trimming and J lost 2 bases, with 3 bases between them. Germline loops: CDR1 MGHRA, CDR2 YSYEKL. The CDR3 has 12 amino acids. Here the CDR3 DNA reads TGCGCCAGCAGCCCTGCCTACAATGAGCAGTTCTTC. It encodes CASSPAYNEQFF.

The J gene is TRBJ2-3, the V gene TRBV7-6, with 9 positions matching TRBD2. Per germline, CDR1 SGHVS and CDR2 FNYEAQ. V shed 1 base and J 5 bases; nucleotides not matched to a gene: 13. CDR3 length: 18 residues. The CDR3 sequence: CASSLVPAGGRVGDTQYF. The CDR3 DNA is TGTGCCAGCAGCTTAGTTCCGGCGGGGGGGCGGGTTGGAGATACGCAGTATTTT. Variable domain in full (rest from reference TRBV7-6 and TRBJ2-3): GAGVSQSPRYKVTKRGQDVALRCDPISGHVSLYWYRQALGQGPEFLTYFNYEAQQDKSGLPNDRFSAERPEGSISTLTIQRTEQRDSAMYRCASSLVPAGGRVGDTQYFGPGTRLTVL.

The chain joins TRBV30 to TRBJ1-6; weak D call: TRBD1 (6 bases). The CDR3 is 15 residues long. V gave up 0 bases and J gave up 10 bases, with 16 bases separating them. CDR1 is GTSNPN, CDR2 SVGIG, per germline (reference sequence). CDR3 nucleotides: TGTGCCTGGAGTGTGAAGGACAGCTTCATCTCACCCCTCCACTTT. It codes for CAWSVKDSFISPLHF.